This T cell receptor (beta chain) comes out of a study of T cell clones after liver transplantation (dated by TCRdb to about 2019). Background on the whole study: The samples were obtained from ITN030ST, a randomized trial that attempted immunosuppression withdrawal within 2 years after liver transplantation. The study cohort included 8 liver transplant recipients, of whom 3 were classified as tolerant and 5 as non-tolerant. Donor-reactive T cell clones were identified by TCRbeta sequencing following a pre-transplant mixed lymphocyte reaction and were subsequently tracked in post-transplant blood. To count as tolerant, a recipient had to stay completely off immunosuppression for at least one year without liver enzymes climbing beyond twice the upper limit of normal. Three of the eight recipients were HCV-positive; the others were transplanted for non-autoimmune, non-viral indications. As an antigen-independent comparator for the donor-reactive sequences, third party-reactive TCRbeta sequences from pre-transplant MLRs were identified as well. Subjects received no induction therapy and standard immunosuppression until randomization at 12-24 months post-transplant. Blood samples were collected pre-transplant, then pre-randomization ahead of withdrawal, and finally post-randomization once withdrawal had either been completed or failed. Study-wide findings and limitations: Since no allograft tissue specimens were available, donor-reactive T cells may have migrated into the graft instead of being deleted. The conclusions were preliminary, being limited by small, heterogeneous patient numbers and by non-standardized post-transplant time points. When repertoire turnover was taken into account, detection of donor-reactive sequences was significantly reduced in 7 of 8 subjects for CD4 and in 8 of 8 subjects for CD8. The decline in donor-reactive sequences exceeded the decline in third party-reactive sequences, suggesting partial antigen-specific deletion that was unrelated to withdrawal success. In two subjects, low numbers of available donor cells limited the measurable donor-reactive repertoire. Circulating donor-reactive CD4 TCRbeta sequences fell significantly post-transplant in most of the 8 subjects, irrespective of tolerance or HCV status.

Thawed unstimulated PBMCs were stained for CD3, CD4 and CD8 and FACS-sorted into CD3+CD4+ and CD3+CD8+ populations. All 8 studied subjects were randomized to immunosuppression withdrawal. The Qiagen DNeasy Blood and Tissue Kit was used to isolate genomic DNA. This clone has only a few counts. This receptor's antigen is unknown. Nothing much larger sits one base from this clone, and base qualities are not available. Using immunoSEQ, frozen genomic DNA was subjected to high-throughput TCRbeta CDR3 sequencing, a process that included PCR amplification, mapping, bias correction and internal controls. On the study's bioinformatics: Only productive rearrangements were retained, with each unique TCRbeta sequence defined by its CDR3 nucleotide sequence together with its V and J gene. A sequence counted as donor-reactive only if the sequence showed at least 5-fold expansion in CFSE-low cells compared with unstimulated pre-transplant cells and had a frequency of at least 0.01%. Per-subject minimum frequency thresholds, based on the lowest-template unstimulated sample, ensured at least 90% detection power. Jensen-Shannon divergence between the top 1000 TCRbeta sequences post- versus pre-transplant served as the measure of repertoire turnover. Changes in detection of donor-reactive sequences were assessed with two-sided Fisher's exact tests. The table comes from immuneACCESS by way of TCRdb, which keeps in-frame sequences with V and J called. Part of the clones is missing from these tables; in studies checked, under half for an unresolved V gene and the rest for unknown reasons. V and J calls and clone size are copied from that table; D and trimming were computed from the DNA. A total of roughly 53,000 clones appear in this sample, over 60% of them only once. The top ten clones comprise roughly a tenth of the sample.

The receptor's source is a human patient who received a liver transplant. Some T cells present after a transplant may be cells of the graft donor. The sequences come from CD4+ T cells from blood, collected at the 22-month timepoint.

CDR3 sequence: CASTASNYGYTF. The sequenced DNA: TGTGCCAGCACAGCATCTAACTATGGCTACACCTTC. The chain joins TRBV28 to TRBJ1-2; the D gene remains uncertain. CDR1 and CDR2, per the germline V gene, are MDHEN and SYDVKM. Between the V and J ends, shortened by 7 bases and 0 bases respectively, the junction contains 6 bases. The CDR3 contains 12 residues, cysteine and phenylalanine counted. Only the CDR3 region is kept as DNA, spanning 36 bases read in frame from base 1.